These T cell receptor beta chains were read from a single sample in a study of human T cells and chemical hapten exposure. In TCRdb, the RACE reads were re-called with MiXCR into one record per CDR3 protein. The table includes 300,000 to 350,000 distinct CDR3 sequences, around 7% detected once. The specimen comprised whole blood, sampled in connection with sensitization to the hapten diphenylcyclopropenone (DPC). All receptors come from a woman younger than 35 with alopecia areata. Some clones in this sample may be carry-over from other donors' samples. Both conserved end residues are part of each CDR3. A D gene is named only where the DNA matches it firmly. Clone sizes are given selectively: once, few, many, or a class where the clone is expanded.

-	TRBV28	TRBJ1-5	many	CASSLVDGYYSNQPQHF	TGTGCCAGCAGTTTAGTGGACGGCTACTATAGCAATCAGCCCCAGCATTTT
-	TRBV6-2/TRBV6-3	TRBJ2-7	few	CASSYSGLPYEQYF	TGTGCCAGCAGTTACTCAGGTCTGCCATACGAGCAGTACTTC
-	TRBV7-9	TRBJ1-6	few	CASSLLRTLQDGGNSPLHF	TGTGCCAGCAGCTTACTCCGGACACTTCAGGACGGGGGTAATTCACCCCTCCACTTT
-	TRBV4-1	TRBJ2-3	many	CASSQDPVSTQYF	TGCGCCAGCAGCCAAGACCCAGTATCGACGCAGTATTTT
TRBD1	TRBV5-1	TRBJ2-7	few	CASSVETGGEQYF	TGCGCCAGCAGCGTGGAGACAGGGGGCGAGCAGTACTTC
-	TRBV12-3/TRBV12-4	TRBJ2-3	few	CASSARTVTDTQYF	TGTGCCAGCAGTGCTCGGACAGTCACAGATACGCAGTATTTT
-	TRBV10-3	TRBJ2-3	many	CAAGQDTQYF	TGTGCCGCCGGCCAGGATACGCAGTATTTT
TRBD2	TRBV4-3	TRBJ2-7	-	CASSPAGGPQSSYEQYF	TGCGCCAGCAGCCCCGCGGGAGGACCTCAAAGCTCCTACGAGCAGTACTTC
TRBD1	TRBV9	TRBJ2-7	few	CASSVEGQSYYEQYF	TGTGCCAGCAGCGTAGAGGGACAGTCATACTACGAGCAGTACTTC
-	TRBV20-1	TRBJ1-2	few	CSASRVGYGYTF	TGCAGTGCTAGCAGGGTTGGCTATGGCTACACCTTC
-	TRBV4-1	TRBJ1-2	-	CASSRYGSANYGYTF	TGCGCCAGCAGCCGATACGGATCAGCTAACTATGGCTACACCTTC
-	TRBV29-1	TRBJ1-3	few	CSVEMGGIGNTIYF	TGCAGCGTTGAAATGGGGGGCATAGGAAACACCATATATTTT
-	TRBV10-3	TRBJ2-3	many	CAISGGSSTDTQYF	TGTGCCATCAGTGGGGGGAGCTCCACAGATACGCAGTATTTT
-	TRBV20-1	TRBJ2-3	few	CSGGISGSTDTQYF	TGCAGTGGGGGGATTAGCGGAAGCACAGATACGCAGTATTTT
-	TRBV6-6	TRBJ2-5	-	CASSYDGQETQYF	TGTGCCAGCAGTTACGACGGCCAAGAGACCCAGTACTTC